This entry lists 13 T cell receptor beta chains sequenced from one sample in a study of CD8 T cells in ankylosing spondylitis. In TCRdb, the 5' RACE reads were re-called with MiXCR into one record per CDR3 protein. The sample carries 30,000 to 45,000 distinct CDR3 sequences, 10% to 15% recorded once. Material for sequencing was synovial fluid, either unsorted or a sorted T cell fraction (not recorded which). The receptors were gathered from a male donor with ankylosing spondylitis.

This chain's CDR3 is CASSMRPRGRFGYTF. The CDR3 DNA reads TGTGCCAGCAGCATGAGGCCCCGGGGGCGGTTTGGCTACACCTTC. This chain uses TRBV12-3 or TRBV12-4 with TRBJ1-2; maybe TRBD1 (6 bases). The CDR3 covers 15 residues. V was trimmed by 6 bases and J by 7 bases, leaving 21 bases between them.

This chain joins TRBV6-6 and TRBJ1-2; TRBD1 is a possible D gene (6 bases). This CDR3 is built from 11 residues. Looked up from germline, CDR1 is MNHNY and CDR2 is SVGAGI (reference sequence). Trimming stripped 8 bases from V and 5 bases from J, with 9 bases between. This CDR3 reads CASGGGYGYTF. The CDR3 DNA is TGTGCCAGCGGAGGGGGGTATGGCTACACCTTC.

This clonotype was seen ten or more times. The rearrangement links TRBV25-1 to TRBJ1-2; no definite D call. This CDR3 comprises 15 residues. Trimming stripped 2 bases from V and 7 bases from J, with 17 bases between. CDR1 and CDR2 from the germline V gene are MGHDK and SYGVNS. CDR3 DNA sequence: TGTGCCAGCAGTGAAACCGGGTTTCAAGTCGGTGGCTACACCTTC. Translated: CASSETGFQVGGYTF.

The chain couples TRBV19 to TRBJ1-5, with unresolved D. The ends were cut back, 0 bases at V and 4 bases at J, with 10 bases in the middle. The CDR3 has 15 amino acids. The germline gives CDR1 LNHDA, CDR2 SQIVND (reference sequence). The CDR3 here is CASSIDAAENQPQHF. Here the CDR3 DNA reads TGTGCCAGTAGTATAGATGCGGCAGAAAATCAGCCCCAGCATTTT.

This clonotype was detected many times. CDR3 sequence reads: CSARTLAEDTGELFF. The CDR3 DNA reads as TGCAGTGCTCGGACACTCGCGGAGGACACCGGGGAGCTGTTTTTT. The chain joins TRBV20-1 to TRBJ2-2; possibly TRBD1 or TRBD2 for D (5 bases each). Germline CDR1 reads DFQATT; CDR2 reads SNEGSKA (reference sequence). V was clipped by 5 bases and J by 3 bases, with 16 bases between them. The length of the CDR3 is 15 residues.

This clonotype was recorded at least ten times. The chain combines TRBV20-1 with TRBJ1-6; no reliable D call. CDR1 and CDR2 from the germline V gene are DFQATT and SNEGSKA (reference sequence). V lost 3 bases to trimming and J lost 7 bases, with 13 bases between them. The CDR3 totals 14 residues. The CDR3 sequence: CSASPQIMNSPLHF. The CDR3 DNA sequence: TGCAGTGCTAGCCCTCAAATCATGAATTCACCCCTCCACTTT.

V gene TRBV20-1 combines with J gene TRBJ2-1; 8 bases are a match to TRBD2. The trim removed 2 bases at V and 6 bases at J, leaving 3 bases unmatched. This CDR3 region has 13 residues. Per the germline V gene, CDR1 is DFQATT and CDR2 is SNEGSKA (reference sequence). The CDR3 reads CSARCGTSNEQFF. CDR3 nucleotide sequence: TGCAGTGCTAGATGTGGGACTAGCAATGAGCAGTTCTTC.

This clonotype was observed a handful of times. The J gene is TRBJ1-6, the V gene TRBV13; D gene unclear. The CDR3 covers 16 residues. The V and J ends lost 5 bases and 7 bases respectively, with 18 bases between them. Germline V CDR1 and CDR2: PRHDT, FYEKMQ (reference sequence). CDR3 sequence: CASSPSNLRQNSPLHF. As DNA, the CDR3 is TGTGCCAGCAGCCCGAGCAATTTAAGGCAAAATTCACCCCTCCACTTT.

The rearrangement uses TRBV12-3 or TRBV12-4 and TRBJ2-1, with D possibly TRBD2 on 6 matching bases. CDR3 length equals 15 residues. V was clipped by 5 bases and J by 0 bases, with 11 bases between them. Written as DNA, the CDR3 is TGTGCCAGCAGTCCGGGACTTTACTCCTACAATGAGCAGTTCTTC. This translates into CASSPGLYSYNEQFF.

The chain has TRBV7-9 and TRBJ2-7; D possibly corresponds to TRBD2 (6 bases). Trimming shortened V by 3 bases and J by 4 bases, and 19 bases separated the two germline ends. The CDR3 has 16 residues. Germline V CDR1 and CDR2: SEHNR, FQNEAQ (reference sequence). The CDR3 DNA is TGTGCCAGCAGCTTCCCTCCCGGAGGGAGGAGGTACGAGCAGTACTTC. Protein product: CASSFPPGGRRYEQYF.

In this sample, this clonotype is medium-sized. The CDR3 DNA reads as TGTGCCAGCAGTTCACAGGGATGGGGCTCTGGAAACACCATATATTTT. It translates to CASSSQGWGSGNTIYF. V is TRBV12-3 or TRBV12-4 and J is TRBJ1-3; possible D gene TRBD1, 6 bases. V was clipped by 4 bases and J by 0 bases, with 13 bases between them. The CDR3 loop spans 16 amino acids.

This clonotype came up many times. The rearrangement uses TRBV6-5 and TRBJ2-3; no firm D call. The CDR3 is 15 amino acids. Germline loops: CDR1 MNHEY, CDR2 SVGAGI. The germline V and J ends were trimmed by 2 bases and 3 bases, with 12 bases remaining between them. The DNA for the CDR3 is TGTGCCAGCAGTTACGGCCGGGCCCCAACAGATACGCAGTATTTT. It yields the protein CASSYGRAPTDTQYF.

The sample holds a few counts of this clonotype. The chain joins TRBV20-1 to TRBJ2-3; D unclear. The CDR3 runs 15 residues. Germline CDR1 is DFQATT and CDR2 is SNEGSKA (reference sequence). Trimming shortened V by 1 base and J by 6 bases, and 17 bases separated the two germline ends. In DNA form, the CDR3 reads TGCAGTGCTAGAGTGCCGACTTATGTCAAGGATACGCAGTATTTT. This encodes CSARVPTYVKDTQYF.